These 10 T cell receptor beta chains share one sample of origin, sequenced in a study of technical replicates of blood from several donors. Repertoires were generated with immunoSEQ multiplex PCR, while TCRdb's copy carries only in-frame clones and drops some. This table has around 13,000 clones, approximately 93% appearing once. What was sequenced was PBMCs. These receptors all come from a human donor in good health.

The rearrangement joins TRBV21-1 to TRBJ2-7; the DNA was not used to check the table's D call, TRBD2. TRBV21-1 is a documented pseudogene. CDR3 length: 14 residues. The CDR3 DNA reads TGTGCCAGCAGCAAACTAGCGGGAGCGAACGAGCAGTACTTC. It is translated as CASSKLAGANEQYF.

The CDR3 protein is CASSVLAGGRGQETQYF. Here the CDR3 DNA reads TGTGCCAGCAGTGTCCTTGCGGGAGGCCGAGGGCAAGAGACCCAGTACTTC. The chain couples TRBV2 to TRBJ2-5; TRBD2 aligns across 8 bases. V lost 4 bases and J lost 2; bases outside the gene matches: 12. Per germline, CDR1 SNHLY and CDR2 FYNNEI. This CDR3 has 17 residues. Complete variable domain (other parts from reference TRBV2 and TRBJ2-5): EPEVTQTPSHQVTQMGQEVILRCVPISNHLYFYWYRQILGQKVEFLVSFYNNEISEKSEIFDDQFSVERPDGSNFTLKIRSTKLEDSAMYFCASSVLAGGRGQETQYFGPGTRLLVL.

This sequence joins TRBV6-1 and TRBJ1-4; D is possibly TRBD1 (5 bases). Between the trimmed V and J ends, which lost 6 bases and 0 bases, there was a span of 11 bases. CDR3 length: 15 residues. Germline CDR1 MNHNS, CDR2 SASEGT. CDR3 sequence reads: CASRGGQTTNEKLFF. Written as DNA, the CDR3 is TGTGCCAGCAGAGGCGGACAAACAACTAATGAAAAACTGTTTTTT.

The CDR3 nucleotides read TGTGCCAGCAGCTTAGTTTCCAGTACCAATGAGCAGTTCTTC. Amino acid sequence: CASSLVSSTNEQFF. This sequence joins TRBV7-9 and TRBJ2-1, with D unclear. The CDR3 has 14 amino acids. Germline CDR1 reads SEHNR; CDR2 reads FQNEAQ (reference sequence). Between the trimmed V and J ends, which lost 1 base and 6 bases, there was a span of 10 bases.

The sample holds one count of this clone. The chain carries TRBV28 and TRBJ1-2, with 8 bases matching TRBD1. The junction had 6 bases not matched to a gene; V was cut back by 5 bases and J by 1 base. The CDR3 extends over 15 amino acids. From germline, CDR1 is MDHEN and CDR2 SYDVKM. DNA for the CDR3: TGTGCCAGCAGTCACGGACAGGGTATTAACTATGGCTACACCTTC. Its translation is CASSHGQGINYGYTF.

The V gene is TRBV10-3, the J gene TRBJ2-5, with 10 bases matching TRBD1. CDR1 and CDR2 (germline): ENHRY, SYGVKD. V shed 2 bases, J shed 2 bases, and the junction held 5 bases outside the gene matches. This CDR3 region has 16 residues. CDR3 DNA: TGTGCCATCAGTGAGCCCAAGGGACAGGGGCAAGAGACCCAGTACTTC. Translated: CAISEPKGQGQETQYF.

This chain uses TRBV7-9 with TRBJ1-2; D gene ambiguous. V was cut by 0 bases and J by 6 bases, with 14 bases left in between. In germline, CDR1 is SEHNR, CDR2 FQNEAQ (reference sequence). The CDR3 loop spans 15 amino acids. CDR3 bases: TGTGCCAGCAGCTTAGCGCTCGGAACAGAGAATGGCTACACCTTC. As protein: CASSLALGTENGYTF.

The chain has TRBV5-4 and TRBJ2-2, with D possibly TRBD1 on 7 matching bases. The CDR3 is 16 residues long. V lost 0 bases to trimming and J lost 1 base, with 10 bases between them. Germline V gene lookup returns CDR1 SGHNT and CDR2 YYREEE (reference sequence). The CDR3 nucleotides are TGTGCCAGCAGCTTGGCCAGGGGGGTGAACACCGGGGAGCTGTTTTTT. Translating it yields CASSLARGVNTGELFF.

The CDR3 sequence: CASSLSGRRNQPQHF. The DNA for the CDR3 is TGTGCCAGCAGTTTAAGCGGACGCCGCAATCAGCCCCAGCATTTT. The V gene is TRBV28, the J gene TRBJ1-5; D call uncertain. Trimming stripped 2 bases from V and 2 bases from J, with 10 bases between. The CDR3 runs to 15 residues. CDR1 is MDHEN, CDR2 SYDVKM, per germline.

The chain carries TRBV6-5 and TRBJ2-1; 9 bases agree with TRBD1. This CDR3 is 15 amino acids long. V dropped 2 bases and J dropped 2; count of bases not matched to a gene: 1. CDR1 is MNHEY and CDR2 is SVGAGI in the germline V gene. CDR3 loop: CASSYDRGAYNEQFF. The CDR3 region has the DNA TGTGCCAGCAGTTACGACAGGGGGGCCTACAATGAGCAGTTCTTC.